The 6 T cell receptor beta chains below come from one sample, sequenced in a study of shared clonotypes between healthy human individuals. The table came from immunoSEQ multiplex PCR; TCRdb's copy has only in-frame clones and leaves some out. This sample has some 690,000 clones; less than 95% occur once, and the top ten carry 30% to 35%. Specimen: memory CD8+ T cells from PBMCs. Subset described: CD45RO+ cells pooled with CCR7-negative TemRA cells. These TCRs come from a man aged 18-30 years in good health. Some clones in this sample may be carry-over from other donors' samples.

The J gene is TRBJ1-4, the V gene TRBV5-4; D not certain. Trimming shortened V by 0 bases and J by 5 bases, and 11 bases separated the two germline ends. The V gene's germline CDR1 is SGHNT and CDR2 YYREEE (reference sequence). There are 15 residues in the CDR3. The CDR3 DNA reads as TGTGCCAGCAGCTTGGGTGTCATAGGGAATGAAAAACTGTTTTTT. Translating gives CASSLGVIGNEKLFF.

The V call is TRBV15, the J call TRBJ2-5; 7 bases are a match to TRBD1. Germline V gene lookup returns CDR1 LNHNV and CDR2 YYDKDF (reference sequence). V was clipped by 8 bases and J by 3 bases; unmatched bases: 18. This CDR3 has 17 residues. The CDR3 nucleotides are TGTGCCACCCGATTCACACACAGGGGAAGGGCCAAAGAGACCCAGTACTTC. Amino acids: CATRFTHRGRAKETQYF.

The chain carries TRBV5-4 and TRBJ1-4; D unresolved. The CDR3 contains 14 residues. V was trimmed by 1 base and J by 2 bases, leaving 6 bases between them. CDR1 is SGHNT and CDR2 is YYREEE in the germline V gene (reference sequence). CDR3 nucleotide sequence: TGTGCCAGCAGCTTGAGTTCGACTAATGAAAAACTGTTTTTT. This codes for CASSLSSTNEKLFF. The full variable domain, with the rest looked up from reference TRBV5-4 and TRBJ1-4, is ETGVTQSPTHLIKTRGQQVTLRCSSQSGHNTVSWYQQALGQGPQFIFQYYREEENGRGNFPPRFSGLQFPNYSSELNVNALELDDSALYLCASSLSSTNEKLFFGSGTQLSVL.

V usage is TRBV5-1 and J usage is TRBJ1-1; no clear D gene. Germline values: CDR1 SGHRS, CDR2 YFSETQ. The germline V and J ends were trimmed by 1 base and 0 bases, with 7 bases remaining between them. The CDR3 covers 14 residues. The CDR3 coding sequence is TGCGCCAGCAGCTTGTGGCGATTGAACACTGAAGCTTTCTTT. Its translation is CASSLWRLNTEAFF.

The chain combines TRBV11-2 with TRBJ2-3, with D perhaps matching TRBD2 (5 bases). Trimming left V 3 bases short and J 3 bases short, with 13 bases between. Germline values: CDR1 SGHAT, CDR2 FQNNGV. The CDR3 covers 15 residues. CDR3 sequence reads: CASSLPRSGTDTQYF. Written as DNA, the CDR3 is TGTGCCAGCAGCTTGCCGAGAAGCGGAACAGATACGCAGTATTTT.

The chain has TRBV4-1 and TRBJ2-6; no clear D. CDR3 length: 15 amino acids. The germline V gene encodes CDR1 MGHRA and CDR2 YSYEKL. Trimming took off 0 bases at V and 2 bases at J, with 5 bases between the two ends. CDR3: CASSQEGPGANVLTF. DNA of the CDR3: TGCGCCAGCAGCCAAGAAGGGCCTGGGGCCAACGTCCTGACTTTC.